This T cell receptor (beta chain) originates from a study of T cell repertoires in cytomegalovirus infection. Looking at the study overall: CMV infection and matching HLA type were both indicated by public TCR beta signatures. Study-wide results and caveats: The response measured ex vivo was dominated by TCR beta clonotypes (HLA-C-restricted and CMV-specific).

TCRdb reprocessed the reads with MiXCR, giving one entry per CDR3 protein. Of 150,000 to 200,000 distinct CDR3 sequences detected, 17% appear once; the ten largest clones hold almost 25%. For this clonotype: Antigen unknown.

The sequence came from a human donor in good health (CMV status not recorded). Some clones in this sample may be carry-over from other donors' samples. The sequenced sample consisted of CD8+ T cells from PBMCs.

DNA of the CDR3: TGCGCCAGCAGCTTGGTAGCGGGGGAAGGCACAGATACGCAGTATTTT. Translation gives CASSLVAGEGTDTQYF. The chain uses TRBV5-1 and TRBJ2-3; TRBD2 matches at 9 bases. V was clipped by 0 bases and J by 1 base; unmatched bases: 3. Looked up from germline, CDR1 is SGHRS and CDR2 is YFSETQ. The CDR3 extends over 16 amino acids.